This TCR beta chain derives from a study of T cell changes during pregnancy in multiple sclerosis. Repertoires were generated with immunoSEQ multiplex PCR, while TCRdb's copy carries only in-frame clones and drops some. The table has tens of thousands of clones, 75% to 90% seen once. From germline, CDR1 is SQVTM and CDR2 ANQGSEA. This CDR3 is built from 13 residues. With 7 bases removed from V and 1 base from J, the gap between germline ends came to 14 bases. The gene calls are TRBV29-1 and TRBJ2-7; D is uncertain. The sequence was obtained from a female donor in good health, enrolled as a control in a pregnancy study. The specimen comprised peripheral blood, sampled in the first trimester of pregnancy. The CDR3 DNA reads TGCAGCGGTACTCGACTTCTTTCCTACGAGCAGTACTTC. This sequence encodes CSGTRLLSYEQYF.